These 17 T cell receptor beta chains came from one sample sequenced in a study of blood T cell repertoires in COVID-19. The method was immunoSEQ multiplex PCR; TCRdb's version includes in-frame clones alone and lacks a portion of them. Of approximately 290,000 clones in the sample, approximately 90% were seen once. The sequencing sample was made of peripheral blood. These receptors were taken from a man aged 30 to 45 with acute or convalescent COVID-19.

The chain has TRBV24-1 and TRBJ2-3; D may be TRBD1 (5 bases). V was clipped by 9 bases and J by 2 bases, with 11 bases between them. Germline V lookup: CDR1 KGHDR, CDR2 SFDVKD. The CDR3 extends over 13 amino acids. CDR3 region: CATGDSFTDTQYF. As DNA, the CDR3 is TGTGCCACCGGAGACAGTTTCACAGATACGCAGTATTTT.

The chain combines TRBV27 with TRBJ1-2; 8 positions match TRBD1. With V trimmed by 0 bases and J by 6 bases, 6 bases remained unmatched. Looked up from germline, CDR1 is MNHEY and CDR2 is SMNVEV (reference sequence). The CDR3 has 15 residues. In nucleotides, the CDR3 is TGTGCCAGCAGTTTATCTCCCGGGACAGGAAATGGCTACACCTTC. Amino acid sequence: CASSLSPGTGNGYTF.

This clone came up once. The V and J genes are TRBV30 and TRBJ2-2; TRBD1 aligns across 10 bases. Germline lookup yields CDR1 GTSNPN and CDR2 SVGIG (reference sequence). CDR3 length: 13 amino acids. With V trimmed by 7 bases and J by 5 bases, 4 bases remained unmatched. The CDR3 coding sequence is TGTGCCTCCCGGGACAGGGGAACCGGGGAGCTGTTTTTT. The encoded protein is CASRDRGTGELFF.

A single count supports this clone. V usage is TRBV5-5 and J usage is TRBJ2-5, with 10 nucleotides matching TRBD2. The junction had 6 bases not matched to a gene; V was cut back by 2 bases and J by 5 bases. The CDR3 sequence is 15 residues long. From germline, CDR1 is SGHKS and CDR2 YYEKEE (reference sequence). CDR3 in amino acids: CASSFRLAGAETQYF. The CDR3 nucleotides read TGTGCCAGCAGCTTTCGACTAGCGGGTGCTGAGACCCAGTACTTC. The entire variable domain, with the rest obtained from reference TRBV5-5 and TRBJ2-5, is as follows: DAGVTQSPTHLIKTRGQQVTLRCSPISGHKSVSWYQQVLGQGPQFIFQYYEKEERGRGNFPDRFSARQFPNYSSELNVNALLLGDSALYLCASSFRLAGAETQYFGPGTRLLVL.

The V call is TRBV7-3, the J call TRBJ2-5; D might be TRBD1 (5 bases). The CDR3 has 13 residues. V lost 5 bases, J lost 3 bases, and 10 bases lay in between. Germline V gene lookup returns CDR1 SGHTA and CDR2 FQGTGA. CDR3 residues: CASSRVREETQYF. The CDR3 DNA is TGTGCCAGCAGCCGAGTCAGGGAAGAGACCCAGTACTTC.

The sample holds one count of this clone. The rearrangement links TRBV5-1 to TRBJ1-5, with 9 bases that match TRBD1. This CDR3 spans 15 amino acids. Germline-derived CDR1 and CDR2 are SGHRS and YFSETQ. The junction had 2 bases not matched to a gene; V was cut back by 4 bases and J by 0 bases. The DNA of the CDR3 is TGCGCCAGCAGCCGGACAGGGGCTAGCAATCAGCCCCAGCATTTT. Its translation is CASSRTGASNQPQHF. Full variable domain (outside the CDR3, taken from reference TRBV5-1 and TRBJ1-5): KAGVTQTPRYLIKTRGQQVTLSCSPISGHRSVSWYQQTPGQGLQFLFEYFSETQRNKGNFPGRFSGRQFSNSRSEMNVSTLELGDSALYLCASSRTGASNQPQHFGDGTRLSIL.

The chain is built from TRBV11-2 and TRBJ1-1; D remains ambiguous. Germline V gene data show CDR1 as SGHAT and CDR2 as FQNNGV. There are 12 residues in the CDR3. Trimming removed 7 bases from V and 4 bases from J, with 10 bases in between. In nucleotides, the CDR3 is TGTGCCAGCAACTCCCTTATCACTGAAGCTTTCTTT. The encoded protein is CASNSLITEAFF.

The rearrangement joins TRBV7-9 to TRBJ2-7, with TRBD2 matching over 8 bases. The CDR3 extends over 15 amino acids. CDR1 is SEHNR and CDR2 is FQNEAQ in the germline V gene (reference sequence). The ends lost 1 base at V and 0 bases at J; junction bases unmatched: 2. In DNA form, the CDR3 reads TGTGCCAGCAGCTTAGTAGGGACTAGCTCCTACGAGCAGTACTTC. This gives the protein CASSLVGTSSYEQYF.

The chain carries TRBV30 and TRBJ1-5, with 7 bases lining up with TRBD1. CDR3 size: 17 residues. V dropped 0 bases and J dropped 7; count of bases not matched to a gene: 15. Germline loops: CDR1 GTSNPN, CDR2 SVGIG (reference sequence). The chain's CDR3 is CAWSVGFTGDTRQPQHF. CDR3 DNA sequence: TGTGCCTGGAGTGTAGGGTTTACAGGGGATACTCGGCAGCCCCAGCATTTT.

This chain joins TRBV12-3 or TRBV12-4 and TRBJ1-5; D call uncertain. There are 13 residues in the CDR3. Trimming stripped 4 bases from V and 6 bases from J, with 10 bases between. CDR3 sequence (DNA): TGTGCCAGCAGTTGGAGAGCCTCTCAGCCCCAGCATTTT. Its translation: CASSWRASQPQHF.

The V gene is TRBV9, the J gene TRBJ1-1, with TRBD1 as a possible D gene (5 bases). V was pared by 2 bases and J by 3 bases, with 14 bases between. Germline CDR1 is SGDLS and CDR2 is YYNGEE. This CDR3 is built from 15 residues. CDR3 nucleotides: TGTGCCAGCAGCGTGAGGGCCAGGGAGGACACTGAAGCTTTCTTT. Translating it yields CASSVRAREDTEAFF.

The V gene is TRBV15, the J gene TRBJ2-3, with D possibly being TRBD2 (6 bases). V lost 1 base and J 3 bases, leaving 14 bases between the germline ends. The CDR3 consists of 16 residues. Per germline, CDR1 LNHNV and CDR2 YYDKDF (reference sequence). CDR3 in amino acids: CATSRGLALETDTQYF. The CDR3 region has the DNA TGTGCCACCAGCAGAGGTCTAGCGCTAGAAACAGATACGCAGTATTTT. Complete variable domain (other parts from reference TRBV15 and TRBJ2-3): DAMVIQNPRYQVTQFGKPVTLSCSQTLNHNVMYWYQQKSSQAPKLLFHYYDKDFNNEADTPDNFQSRRPNTSFCFLDIRSPGLGDTAMYLCATSRGLALETDTQYFGPGTRLTVL.

The V gene is TRBV6-5, the J gene TRBJ1-1; D might be TRBD1 (6 bases). V was pared by 0 bases and J by 7 bases, with 12 bases between. CDR3 length: 14 amino acids. Germline CDR1 MNHEY, CDR2 SVGAGI. This CDR3 is CASSYSQGRVEAFF. The CDR3 DNA reads as TGTGCCAGCAGTTACTCACAGGGAAGGGTTGAAGCTTTCTTT.

This clone appeared a single time. The genes are TRBV12-3 or TRBV12-4 and TRBJ2-7; D ambiguous. CDR3 length: 12 residues. V lost 6 bases and J lost 4, with 10 bases in between. CDR3 sequence: CASSLSEYEQYF. CDR3 DNA sequence: TGTGCCAGCAGCTTAAGCGAATACGAGCAGTACTTC.

J is TRBJ1-1 and V is TRBV5-5, with a possible D match to TRBD1 (6 bases). Germline V gene data show CDR1 as SGHKS and CDR2 as YYEKEE (reference sequence). V lost 2 bases, J lost 4 bases, and 24 bases lay in between. This CDR3 is 18 amino acids long. The CDR3, as DNA: TGTGCCAGCAGCTTTCTCCCCCCCGGGGGGCCCGGGGGCACTGAAGCTTTCTTT. It specifies CASSFLPPGGPGGTEAFF.

The rearrangement uses TRBV6-5 and TRBJ1-1; D gene ambiguous. Looked up from germline, CDR1 is MNHEY and CDR2 is SVGAGI. The ends were cut back, 8 bases at V and 3 bases at J, with 16 bases in the middle. This CDR3 spans 14 amino acids. The CDR3 bases are TGTGCCAGCTCGGATCTACTCAGGTACACTGAAGCTTTCTTT. It is translated as CASSDLLRYTEAFF.

The genes are TRBV28 and TRBJ1-2; D is possibly TRBD1 (5 bases). CDR1 and CDR2 from the germline V gene are MDHEN and SYDVKM. Trimming removed 3 bases at V and 3 bases at J, with 20 bases between. This CDR3 has 17 residues. CDR3 DNA: TGTGCCAGCAGTTTTGGCGGGGGGGGTAGTCGTGACTATGGCTACACCTTC. As protein: CASSFGGGGSRDYGYTF.